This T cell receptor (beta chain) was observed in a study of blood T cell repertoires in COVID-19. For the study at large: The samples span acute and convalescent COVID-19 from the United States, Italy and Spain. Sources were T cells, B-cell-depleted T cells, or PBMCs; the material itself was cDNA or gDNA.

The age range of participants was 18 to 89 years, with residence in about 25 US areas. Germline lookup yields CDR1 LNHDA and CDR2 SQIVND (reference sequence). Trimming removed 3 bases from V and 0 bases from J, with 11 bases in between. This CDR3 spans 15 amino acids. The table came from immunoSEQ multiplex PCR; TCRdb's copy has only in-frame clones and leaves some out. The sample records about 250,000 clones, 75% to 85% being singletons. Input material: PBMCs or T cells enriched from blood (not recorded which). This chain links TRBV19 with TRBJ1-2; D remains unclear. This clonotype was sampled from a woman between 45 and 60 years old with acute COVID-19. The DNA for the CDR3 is TGTGCCAGTAGTATGGGTGACGGAGCTAACTATGGCTACACCTTC. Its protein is CASSMGDGANYGYTF. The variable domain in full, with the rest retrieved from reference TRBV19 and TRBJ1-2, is DGGITQSPKYLFRKEGQNVTLSCEQNLNHDAMYWYRQDPGQGLRLIYYSQIVNDFQKGDIAEGYSVSREKKESFPLTVTSAQKNPTAFYLCASSMGDGANYGYTFGSGTRLTVV.